This TCR beta chain was captured in a study of T-cell memory formation after mild COVID-19. This CDR3 is 14 amino acids long. Germline V gene data show CDR1 as MGHDK and CDR2 as SYGVNS. V lost 4 bases and J lost 2, with 11 bases in between. Study-wide points: In second-wave clones peaking day 37, SARS-CoV-2 specificity remained unconfirmed. Clones contracting across day 15 to 85 had a balanced CD4/CD8 profile; later expanding clones leaned CD4+. Memory cells collected pre-infection included some clones that later responded, suggesting cross-reactive memory joined.

TCR alpha and TCR beta cDNA libraries carrying sample barcodes and UMIs came from 5'RACE with constant-segment primers. TCRdb reanalysed the 5' RACE reads using MiXCR and keeps one entry per CDR3 protein. The repertoire has more than 400,000 distinct CDR3 sequences, 18% of them found once; the top ten carry 9% to 15%. This clonotype was seen more than once but under ten times. The antigen is not known. The chain recombines TRBV25-1 with TRBJ2-5, with D possibly matching TRBD2 (6 bases). This TCR was recovered from an adult woman who had mild COVID-19 (a few samples of this study predate the infection). Cell type and time point are not known. The sample taken for sequencing was PBMCs or a T cell subset sorted from them (not recorded which). CDR3 residues: CASSVTGVQETQYF. CDR3 in DNA: TGTGCCAGCAGTGTGACGGGGGTACAAGAGACCCAGTACTTC.